This section outlines one T cell receptor beta chain sequence together with its context. The sample originates from a study of identical twins. MiXCR was run by TCRdb on the 5' RACE reads, yielding one entry per CDR3 protein. The data contain around 500,000 distinct CDR3 sequences, 14% of them singletons. V dropped 4 bases and J dropped 4 bases, with 14 bases sitting between them. Per the germline V gene, CDR1 is MGHRA and CDR2 is YSYEKL. CDR3 size: 15 residues. This sample also appeared in a second study, on yellow fever vaccine responses in identical twins.

The chain combines TRBV4-1 with TRBJ2-4; no definite D call. This clonotype was obtained from a woman between 18 and 30 years old in good health. The specimen was CD4+ T cells sorted from blood. For the CDR3, the DNA is TGCGCCAGCAGCCGCCTTTATGGCGAGAAAAACATTCAGTACTTC. The encoded protein is CASSRLYGEKNIQYF.